This T cell receptor (beta chain) comes out of a study of regulatory T cells in long-lasting Graves disease. The length of the CDR3 is 15 residues. Trimming stripped 2 bases from V and 3 bases from J, with 14 bases between. Ten or more counts support this clonotype. Building the TCR beta libraries relied on iRepertoire HTBI primers, and CDR3 regions underwent Arm-PCR. TCRdb re-analysed the multiplex PCR reads in MiXCR, keeping a single row per CDR3 protein. Altogether roughly 420,000 distinct CDR3 sequences are present, 15% to 20% being singletons, with the ten largest covering 9.5% to 12%. As for time point: newly diagnosed GD, antithyroid drugs for less than 3 months. The TCR library was prepared using RNA isolated from PBMCs. The same data also went into a second study, on T cells in Graves' hyperthyroidism and ophthalmopathy. That investigation notes: The model identified upcoming ophthalmopathy a median roughly 6.5 months ahead of onset.

This TCR came from a woman between 25 and 40 years old with Graves disease. The chain recombines TRBV12-3 or TRBV12-4 with TRBJ2-7; the D gene is possibly TRBD2 (5 bases). The sequencing here drew on peripheral blood mononuclear cells (PBMCs), taken at new diagnosis, from a patient treated with antithyroid drugs. The CDR3 reads CASSLSGNGGYEQYF. The CDR3, as DNA: TGTGCCAGCAGTTTATCGGGGAATGGAGGCTACGAGCAGTACTTC.